The present TCR beta chain was sequenced within a study of OX40 agonist ivuxolimab in advanced cancers. The study's findings and limits: There were, on average, more expanded clones in CD8+ T cells than in CD4+. Still undetermined is the antigen specificity of the expanded peripheral T cells.

Data came from immunoSEQ multiplex PCR; TCRdb stores just in-frame clones and leaves some out. The data show 25,000 to 30,000 clones, about nine tenths seen once. Trimming cost V 6 bases and J 9 bases, with 18 bases left between them. The CDR3 covers 15 residues. Germline-derived CDR1 and CDR2 are LNHDA and SQIVND (reference sequence). As for this clone: Its matching antigen is unknown.

The TCR sequence derives from an adult with an advanced solid tumor such as melanoma, head and neck, liver or kidney cancer. This specimen was CD4+ or CD8+ T cells sorted from blood, taken in a trial of the OX40 agonist ivuxolimab. V is TRBV19 and J is TRBJ1-6, with D perhaps matching TRBD1 (5 bases). The CDR3 spells CASSPLGGDVSPLHF. The CDR3 coding sequence is TGTGCCAGTAGCCCCCTCGGAGGGGACGTTTCACCCCTCCACTTT.